Below are 10 T cell receptor beta chains sequenced from a single sample in a study of blood T cell repertoires in COVID-19. The table came from immunoSEQ multiplex PCR; TCRdb's copy has only in-frame clones and leaves some out. The top ten clones hold roughly 2.8% of a sample with some 310,000 clones, roughly 90% of them seen once. Sequenced input: peripheral blood. Receptor source: a woman under 40 with COVID-19, enrolled during active disease.

This clone was detected a few times. This chain connects TRBV5-1 to TRBJ2-1, with 9 bases aligning to TRBD2. CDR3 length equals 17 residues. Per germline, CDR1 SGHRS and CDR2 YFSETQ. V dropped 0 bases and J dropped 0; count of bases not matched to a gene: 4. CDR3 nucleotides: TGCGCCAGCAGCTTGGTACTAGCGGGCAGCTCCTACAATGAGCAGTTCTTC. This codes for CASSLVLAGSSYNEQFF.

The chain couples TRBV27 to TRBJ1-1, with unresolved D. The CDR3 runs to 14 residues. The V end was cut by 3 bases, the J end by 5 bases, with 13 bases between. Germline CDR1 MNHEY, CDR2 SMNVEV (reference sequence). This chain's CDR3 is CASSFQYSGTEAFF. In nucleotides, the CDR3 is TGTGCCAGCAGTTTTCAGTACAGTGGGACTGAAGCTTTCTTT.

On this clone itself: Other nucleotide sequences in the sample specify the same CDR3. The CDR3 region is CASSIGTGRDYGYTF. The DNA for the CDR3 is TGTGCCAGCAGTATAGGGACAGGGCGGGACTATGGCTACACCTTC. J is TRBJ1-2 and V is TRBV27, with TRBD1 identical over 9 bases. The V gene end was trimmed by 5 bases and the J gene end by 3 bases; junction bases not matched to a gene: 7. CDR1 MNHEY and CDR2 SMNVEV come from the germline V gene (reference sequence). This CDR3 has 15 residues.

CDR3 bases: TGCGCCAGCAGTGACCCTAGGTCTGGAGGGCAGTACTTC. Residues: CASSDPRSGGQYF. This chain joins TRBV10-2 and TRBJ2-7, with D tentatively TRBD2 (5 bases). The CDR3 runs to 13 residues. The germline CDR1 and CDR2 sequences are WSHSY and SAAADI. Trimming cost V 3 bases and J 9 bases, with 15 bases left between them.

The rearrangement links TRBV28 to TRBJ1-5, with 9 bases that match TRBD1. Trimming took 2 bases from V and 7 from J; bases not matched to a gene: 9. The CDR3 spans 16 residues. Germline V gene data show CDR1 as MDHEN and CDR2 as SYDVKM. CDR3 DNA: TGTGCCAGCAGTTTAGACAGGGGGGGCCAAAAACAGCCCCAGCATTTT. This translates into CASSLDRGGQKQPQHF.

V is TRBV11-3 and J is TRBJ2-1; TRBD2 might be the D (6 bases). V was trimmed by 4 bases and J by 0 bases, leaving 13 bases between them. CDR1 is SGHNT and CDR2 is YENEEA in the germline V gene. The CDR3 loop spans 16 amino acids. CDR3 nucleotides: TGTGCCAGCAGCTGGGGTCGGGGGAGCTCCTACAATGAGCAGTTCTTC. Translated: CASSWGRGSSYNEQFF.

Regarding this clone: Other DNA sequences in the same sample also yield this CDR3. The V gene is TRBV18, the J gene TRBJ1-2; 8 bases fit TRBD1. The CDR3 has 14 residues. CDR1 KGHSH and CDR2 LQKENI come from the germline V gene. V lost 2 bases, J lost 3 bases, and 2 bases stayed unmatched. Here the CDR3 reads CASSPSGQDYGYTF. CDR3 DNA sequence: TGTGCCAGCTCACCATCGGGACAGGACTATGGCTACACCTTC.

The chain uses TRBV28 and TRBJ1-4; no definite D call. The CDR3 runs 12 residues. V dropped 5 bases and J dropped 8 bases, with 9 bases sitting between them. Germline assignment: CDR1 MDHEN and CDR2 SYDVKM. The CDR3 region is CASSRGYEKLFF. The CDR3 nucleotides read TGTGCCAGCAGTCGGGGTTACGAAAAACTGTTTTTT.

This clone was seen once. The chain joins TRBV7-9 to TRBJ2-2, with TRBD2 as a possible D gene (5 bases). CDR1 and CDR2 (germline): SEHNR, FQNEAQ (reference sequence). The CDR3 covers 16 residues. V dropped 0 bases and J dropped 3 bases, with 11 bases sitting between them. The CDR3 loop reads CASSLAFTRDTGELFF. The CDR3 DNA sequence: TGTGCCAGCAGCTTAGCATTCACTAGGGACACCGGGGAGCTGTTTTTT.

The rearrangement links TRBV6-1 to TRBJ1-2; TRBD1 might be the D (5 bases). CDR1 is MNHNS and CDR2 is SASEGT in the germline V gene. CDR3 length equals 13 residues. Trimming took 3 bases from V and 4 from J, leaving 9 bases between them. CDR3 sequence: CASSDPGLYGYTF. CDR3 sequence (DNA): TGTGCCAGCAGTGACCCAGGGCTCTATGGCTACACCTTC.